This section outlines one TCR beta chain sequence together with its context. For the second PCR, which ran for about 6 to 11 cycles, a sample-barcoded 5' primer and a J-beta primer mix were used. Tagging of each cDNA molecule was performed by a template-switch adaptor with 12 random nucleotides. One entry per CDR3 protein results from TCRdb running MiXCR on the 5' RACE reads. This sample carries about 1.4 million distinct CDR3 sequences, roughly 60% of them seen once, and the ten largest clones take 5% to 7%. The sample comes from a study of blood T cells in healthy people across ages. Those donating, healthy Caucasian individuals from Russia, were aged about 6 to 95. Collection of 9 to 10 milliliters of peripheral blood was performed for each donor. Each sample used at least 6 million PBMCs. The CDR3 is 16 residues long. Germline V CDR1 and CDR2: MNHEY, SMNVEV (reference sequence). V was clipped by 5 bases and J by 8 bases; unmatched bases: 13.

The genes are TRBV27 and TRBJ2-1; 9 bases fit TRBD1. The material sequenced was blood. The sequence came from a man younger than 35 in good health. CDR3 in DNA: TGTGCCAGCAGTGCCTCACAGGGGGCAGTTAGGGATGAGCAGTTCTTC. Amino acids: CASSASQGAVRDEQFF.